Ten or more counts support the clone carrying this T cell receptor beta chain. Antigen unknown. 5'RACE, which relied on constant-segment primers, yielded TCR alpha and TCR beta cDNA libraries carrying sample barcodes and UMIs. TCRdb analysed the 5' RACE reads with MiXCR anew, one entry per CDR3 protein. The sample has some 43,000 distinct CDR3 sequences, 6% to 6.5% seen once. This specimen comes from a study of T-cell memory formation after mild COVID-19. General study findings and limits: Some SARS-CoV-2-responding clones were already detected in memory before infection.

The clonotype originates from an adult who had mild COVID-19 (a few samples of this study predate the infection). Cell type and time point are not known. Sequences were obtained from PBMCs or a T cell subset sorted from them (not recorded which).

CDR3 nucleotide sequence: TGTGCCAGCAGCTTAGGGGCAGGGAATGAGCAGTTCTTC. Residues: CASSLGAGNEQFF. The genes are TRBV7-3 and TRBJ2-1; D might be TRBD1 (5 bases). Germline V lookup: CDR1 SGHTA, CDR2 FQGTGA. The CDR3 runs to 13 residues. Trimming took off 2 bases at V and 7 bases at J, with 9 bases between the two ends.